A single sample is the source of the 16 T cell receptor beta chains below, sequenced in a study of T cells in Graves' hyperthyroidism and ophthalmopathy. Researchers took RNA transcripts and amplified the TCR beta CDR3 regions from them. The TCR CDR3 first-round RT-PCR relied on the HTBI primer set. TCRdb re-derived calls from the multiplex PCR reads in MiXCR, one entry per CDR3 protein. The table lists roughly 500,000 distinct CDR3 sequences, 35% to 50% of them singletons. The sample comprised peripheral blood or thyroid tissue (not recorded which). Receptor source: an adult woman with Graves' disease, either hyperthyroidism or ophthalmopathy (not recorded which).

This clonotype was detected ten times or more. This chain links TRBV20-1 with TRBJ2-7; 12 bases map to TRBD2. The CDR3 contains 14 residues. Per germline, CDR1 DFQATT and CDR2 SNEGSKA (reference sequence). Trimming at V came to 3 bases and at J to 3 bases, leaving 3 bases not matched to a gene. The CDR3 loop is CSASPTSGSYEQYF. Here the CDR3 DNA reads TGCAGTGCTAGCCCGACTAGCGGGAGCTACGAGCAGTACTTC.

Many counts were recorded for this clonotype. The genes are TRBV5-1 and TRBJ2-5; 14 bases are shared with TRBD2. Germline V gene data show CDR1 as SGHRS and CDR2 as YFSETQ. The J segment lost 5 bases and the V segment lost 3 bases, leaving 6 bases of the junction unmatched. The CDR3 loop spans 16 amino acids. CDR3 sequence (DNA): TGCGCCAGCAGCTCCGGACTAGCGGGAGGTCGGGAGACCCAGTACTTC. This encodes CASSSGLAGGRETQYF. Looking up the rest from reference TRBV5-1 and TRBJ2-5 gives the full variable domain: KAGVTQTPRYLIKTRGQQVTLSCSPISGHRSVSWYQQTPGQGLQFLFEYFSETQRNKGNFPGRFSGRQFSNSRSEMNVSTLELGDSALYLCASSSGLAGGRETQYFGPGTRLLVL.

The rearrangement uses TRBV28 and TRBJ1-3; D is unclear. The CDR3 totals 15 residues. V lost 4 bases to trimming and J lost 5 bases, with 15 bases between them. Germline assignment: CDR1 MDHEN and CDR2 SYDVKM. DNA of the CDR3: TGTGCCAGCAGTTGGAAACGGAACCTCCGAAACACCATATATTTT. Amino acids: CASSWKRNLRNTIYF.

V is TRBV12-3 or TRBV12-4 and J is TRBJ1-2; D is unclear. The CDR3 sequence is 11 residues long. The V and J ends lost 6 bases and 12 bases respectively, with 14 bases between them. DNA of the CDR3: TGTGCCAGCAGAATCGCCGCTGGAAACACCTTC. Amino acid sequence: CASRIAAGNTF.

The chain links TRBV15 to TRBJ1-1; 9 bases align to TRBD1. Germline trimming cut 1 base from V and 3 bases from J; bases unmatched to any gene: 3. The CDR3 totals 15 residues. Germline V lookup: CDR1 LNHNV, CDR2 YYDKDF (reference sequence). The CDR3 sequence is CATSRGGTGYTEAFF. The CDR3 region has the DNA TGTGCCACCAGCAGAGGTGGGACAGGGTACACTGAAGCTTTCTTT.

This clonotype was observed a handful of times. Possible read error: a much larger clone is one base away. The J gene is TRBJ2-5, the V gene TRBV2, with 9 bases that match TRBD1. V shed 7 bases, J shed 5 bases, and the junction held 2 bases outside the gene matches. From germline, CDR1 is SNHLY and CDR2 FYNNEI. The CDR3 runs 12 residues. The CDR3 sequence is CASNGQGETQYF. CDR3 coding DNA: TGTGCCAGCAACGGACAGGGGGAGACCCAGTACTTC.

The V call is TRBV11-2, the J call TRBJ1-3; TRBD1 agrees at 7 bases. This CDR3 region has 13 residues. The J segment lost 2 bases and the V segment lost 9 bases, leaving 4 bases of the junction unmatched. CDR1 SGHAT and CDR2 FQNNGV come from the germline V gene. CDR3 coding DNA: TGTGCCAGTAACGACAGGGCTGGAAACACCATATATTTT. It codes for CASNDRAGNTIYF.

The V call is TRBV20-1, the J call TRBJ1-6; 9 bases align to TRBD1. The ends lost 5 bases at V and 7 bases at J; junction bases unmatched: 12. CDR1 and CDR2 from the germline V gene are DFQATT and SNEGSKA (reference sequence). There are 16 residues in the CDR3. This CDR3 reads CSAPGTGPRVNSPLHF. The CDR3 DNA is TGCAGTGCTCCCGGGACAGGGCCCCGGGTAAATTCACCCCTCCACTTT.

This clonotype was seen many times. V usage is TRBV6-6 and J usage is TRBJ1-5, with D perhaps TRBD1 (5 bases). The CDR3 covers 14 residues. CDR1 and CDR2 from the germline V gene are MNHNY and SVGAGI (reference sequence). The V gene lost 10 bases and the J gene lost 3 bases, with 16 bases spanning the gap. The DNA for the CDR3 is TGTGCCACCCGAGGGGAGGGATTCAATCAGCCCCAGCATTTT. It codes for CATRGEGFNQPQHF.

The chain combines TRBV11-1 with TRBJ1-3; TRBD1 aligns across 7 bases. The CDR3 has 19 residues. Germline assignment: CDR1 SGHAT and CDR2 FQDESV (reference sequence). With V trimmed by 3 bases and J by 1 base, 15 bases remained unmatched. This chain's CDR3 is CASSFLPGTAKFSGNTIYF. The CDR3 region has the DNA TGTGCCAGCAGCTTTCTCCCCGGGACAGCCAAGTTTTCTGGAAACACCATATATTTT.

This chain uses TRBV7-8 with TRBJ2-2, with 11 bases aligning to TRBD1. The CDR3 extends over 16 amino acids. Losses at the gene ends were 5 bases for V and 4 bases for J; bases not matched to a gene: 6. Germline V gene data show CDR1 as SGHVS and CDR2 as FQNEAQ. The CDR3 sequence: CASSPGQGASTGELFF. DNA of the CDR3: TGTGCCAGCAGCCCAGGACAGGGGGCGAGCACCGGGGAGCTGTTTTTT.

Remarks on this clonotype: An end of the junction differs from the germline gene, which may be a read error. The V and J genes are TRBV10-3 and TRBJ1-1; D remains ambiguous. The CDR3 loop spans 14 amino acids. CDR1 and CDR2 (germline): ENHRY, SYGVKD. DNA for the CDR3: TGTGCCATCATGAATACTAGCGGGAACAATGAAGCTTTCTTT. Amino acid sequence: CAIMNTSGNNEAFF.

This clonotype was seen at least ten times. The rearrangement uses TRBV10-3 and TRBJ1-2; perhaps TRBD1 as D (5 bases). The CDR3 runs 15 residues. Germline assignment: CDR1 ENHRY and CDR2 SYGVKD. V lost 0 bases to trimming and J lost 4 bases, with 12 bases between them. The CDR3 DNA follows: TGTGCCATCAGTGAGTCGTCTAATGGGGGCTATGGCTACACCTTC. Translation gives CAISESSNGGYGYTF.

The chain couples TRBV7-2 to TRBJ2-6; unclear D gene. Trimming removed 1 base from V and 9 bases from J, with 7 bases in between. This CDR3 has 13 amino acids. Germline V gives CDR1 SGHTA, CDR2 FQGNSA. Written as DNA, the CDR3 is TGTGCCAGCAGCTTAGTACTCAACAACGTCCTGACTTTC. Translated: CASSLVLNNVLTF.

V gene TRBV2 combines with J gene TRBJ2-6; TRBD1 aligns across 12 bases. Germline V lookup: CDR1 SNHLY, CDR2 FYNNEI. V dropped 5 bases and J dropped 2; count of bases not matched to a gene: 4. The CDR3 spans 17 residues. Written as DNA, the CDR3 is TGTGCCAGCAGTTCGGGACAGGGGGCGCCTGGGGCCAACGTCCTGACTTTC. This encodes CASSSGQGAPGANVLTF.

Ten or more counts support this clonotype. The CDR3 is CSARDDRRREKLFF. CDR3 DNA: TGCAGTGCTAGAGACGACAGGCGAAGAGAAAAACTGTTTTTT. The chain is built from TRBV20-1 and TRBJ1-4, with D perhaps matching TRBD1 (6 bases). There are 14 residues in the CDR3. V lost 0 bases and J 8 bases, leaving 13 bases between the germline ends. Germline CDR1 and CDR2: DFQATT and SNEGSKA (reference sequence).